Sequencing of this TCR beta chain was carried out in a study of blood T cell repertoires in COVID-19 (dated by TCRdb to the early 2020s). About the study as a whole: Collaborator samples came from the United States, Italy and Spain and covered acute and convalescent phases of COVID-19. The prospective study material was composed of cDNA or gDNA derived from T cells, B-cell-depleted T cells, or PBMCs. The dataset comprised deeply sampled blood TCRbeta repertoires from subjects exposed to, actively infected with, or recovered from COVID-19. The samples were drawn from two sources: the first 160 participants of the ongoing ImmuneRACE study, and 1,000 to 1,500 subjects contributed by 6 global collaborators. Nearly every sample came with metadata listing a de-identified subject ID, COVID-19 status, age in years and sex. The repertoires were released in a freely available public database intended as a resource for research on the immune response to SARS-CoV-2. Where HLA class I and class II types were available, the types were taken from metadata supplied by the sample provider, not from assay-based typing.

The immunoSEQ Assay, a bias-controlled multiplex PCR, was used to amplify TCRbeta CDR3 regions from genomic DNA. As for how the authors treated the data: Within the assay, amplification of reference gene primers was used to estimate how many nucleated cells each sample contained. Sequence reads were collapsed and filtered to measure the absolute abundance of every unique TCRbeta CDR3 rearrangement. For each sample, productive Simpson clonality was calculated by taking the square root of Simpson's diversity index across productive rearrangements. The table comes from immuneACCESS by way of TCRdb, which keeps in-frame sequences with V and J called. Part of the clones is missing from these tables; in studies checked, under half for an unresolved V gene and the rest for unknown reasons. Clonal size and the V and J genes are those of that table, whereas D and trimming came from the DNA. The sample table records hundreds of thousands of clones; 88% of these occur just once. The top ten hold over 12% of the sample.

Concerning this clone itself: Its binding antigen is unknown. Base qualities were left out, and no much larger clone turns up one base away.

In the prospective study, participants were about 18 to 95 years old, resided in under 30 geographic areas of the United States, and were enrolled through a virtual design. In the prospective study, participants were assigned to cohorts based on the clinical history participants reported in a screening survey and a study questionnaire. In the prospective study, whole blood, serum and a nasopharyngeal or oropharyngeal swab were collected from each participant by mobile phlebotomists. Participants in the prospective study had the option to provide additional blood draws and questionnaires over a 2-month period. Before DNA extraction, blood samples from the prospective study were shipped at room temperature or frozen. What the work shows at the level of the full study, not this receptor alone: Clinical and demographic metadata were provided uncurated, with the amount varying by source and participant.

Sequencing was performed on PBMCs or T cells enriched from blood (not recorded which). The TCR was taken from a woman aged 50 to 60 with acute COVID-19.

The nucleotide sequence reads TGTGCCAGCAGTTACAAAGGACAGGCCAATCAGCCCCAGCATTTT. Translated, it gives CASSYKGQANQPQHF. The sequence joins TRBV6-2 or TRBV6-3 to TRBJ1-5; 7 central nucleotides agree with TRBD1. CDR3 length: 15 amino acids, cysteine to phenylalanine. The entry retains the CDR3 DNA only, 45 bases that are in frame from base 1. The germline V gene sets CDR1 to MNHEY and CDR2 to SVGEGT. Relative to germline, V is missing 2 bases and J is missing 3 bases, with 4 bases of the junction outside any gene match.